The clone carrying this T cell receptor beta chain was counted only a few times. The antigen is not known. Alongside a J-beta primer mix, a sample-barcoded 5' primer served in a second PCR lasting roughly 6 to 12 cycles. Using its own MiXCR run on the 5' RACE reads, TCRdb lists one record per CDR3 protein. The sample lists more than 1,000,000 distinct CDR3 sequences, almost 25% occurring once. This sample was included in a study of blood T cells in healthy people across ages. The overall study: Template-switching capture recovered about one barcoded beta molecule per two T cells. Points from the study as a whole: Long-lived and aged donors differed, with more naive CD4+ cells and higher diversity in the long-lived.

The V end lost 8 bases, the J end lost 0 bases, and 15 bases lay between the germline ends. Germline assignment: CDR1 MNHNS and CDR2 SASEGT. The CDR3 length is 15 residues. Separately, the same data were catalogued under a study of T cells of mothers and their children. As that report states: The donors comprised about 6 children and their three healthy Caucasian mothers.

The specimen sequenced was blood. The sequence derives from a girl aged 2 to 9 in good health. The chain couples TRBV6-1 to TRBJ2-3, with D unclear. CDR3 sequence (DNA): TGTGCCAGCGTCGAAGGGCCAGCCAGCACAGATACGCAGTATTTT. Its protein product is CASVEGPASTDTQYF.